The next 27 T cell receptor beta chains were all read from a single sample in a study of blood T cells in healthy people across ages. Combining a sample-barcoded 5' primer with a J-beta primer mix, a second PCR ran for about 7 to 12 cycles. TCRdb recomputed calls from the 5' RACE reads with MiXCR, one row per CDR3 protein. This table has 700,000 or so distinct CDR3 sequences, 20% to 25% appearing once. Input material: blood. The receptors stem from a man between 65 and 85 years old in good health.

This clonotype was seen a handful of times. A much larger clone sits a single nucleotide away, making a read error possible. This sequence joins TRBV9 and TRBJ2-3, with 14 bases aligning to TRBD2. CDR1 is SGDLS and CDR2 is YYNGEE in the germline V gene. CDR3 length: 16 amino acids. The CDR3 region is CASGVTSGGARDTQYF. In nucleotides, the CDR3 is TGTGCCAGCGGCGTGACTAGCGGGGGGGCCAGGGATACGCAGTATTTT.

J is TRBJ2-5 and V is TRBV7-2; 12 nucleotides match TRBD2. The DNA end is more similar to TRBJ2-1, so the J call may be wrong. Germline V CDR1 and CDR2: SGHTA, FQGNSA. The CDR3 spans 14 residues. The DNA for the CDR3 is TGTGCCAGCAGCAGACTAGCGGGGGCCAATGAGCAGTTCTTC. Encoded protein: CASSRLAGANEQFF.

The sample holds one count of this clonotype. The chain combines TRBV20-1 with TRBJ1-5; D might be TRBD1 (5 bases). Germline CDR1 is DFQATT and CDR2 is SNEGSKA (reference sequence). CDR3 length: 14 residues. Trimming stripped 4 bases from V and 1 base from J, with 11 bases between. The CDR3 bases are TGCAGTGCTACCCGGGGGTTGAGCAATCAGCCCCAGCATTTT. This encodes CSATRGLSNQPQHF.

A few counts support this clonotype. The chain combines TRBV20-1 with TRBJ2-5; 7 bases align to TRBD1. J gave up 1 base and V 0 bases, and 2 bases lay outside the gene matches. The CDR3 has 14 amino acids. Germline V gives CDR1 DFQATT, CDR2 SNEGSKA (reference sequence). The CDR3 coding sequence is TGCAGTGCTAGAGAAGGACAGGTCCAAGAGACCCAGTACTTC. It codes for CSAREGQVQETQYF.

The chain employs TRBV7-3 and TRBJ2-4, with unresolved D. The CDR3 is 13 amino acids. Germline V gene lookup returns CDR1 SGHTA and CDR2 FQGTGA. Trimming took off 0 bases at V and 8 bases at J, with 8 bases between the two ends. CDR3 DNA: TGTGCCAGCAGCTTAACTCGGTGGGACATTCAGTACTTC. This gives the protein CASSLTRWDIQYF.

The chain uses TRBV20-1 and TRBJ1-2; 9 nucleotides line up with TRBD1. The trim removed 5 bases at V and 8 bases at J, leaving 12 bases unmatched. The CDR3 runs to 14 residues. Germline V gene lookup returns CDR1 DFQATT and CDR2 SNEGSKA (reference sequence). As DNA, the CDR3 is TGCAGTGCTTCCAAGGGACAGGGAGGAAGGGGCTACACCTTC. Residues: CSASKGQGGRGYTF.

This sequence joins TRBV7-3 and TRBJ2-7; no definite D call. V lost 8 bases, J lost 3 bases, and 14 bases lay in between. The V gene's germline CDR1 is SGHTA and CDR2 FQGTGA. The CDR3 spans 13 residues. Here the CDR3 reads CASSPPEFYEQYV. DNA for the CDR3: TGTGCCAGCTCTCCCCCCGAGTTCTACGAGCAGTACGTC.

This clonotype occurred a few times. The CDR3 DNA follows: TGTGCCAGCTCACCAGAGGGAGGTGTAGAGACCCAGTACTTC. It is translated as CASSPEGGVETQYF. The V gene is TRBV18, the J gene TRBJ2-5; D is perhaps TRBD2 (6 bases). V was cut by 2 bases and J by 4 bases, with 11 bases left in between. Germline V CDR1 and CDR2: KGHSH, LQKENI. The CDR3 extends over 14 amino acids.

The rearrangement links TRBV20-1 to TRBJ2-3, with D unclear. The CDR3 extends over 13 amino acids. Looked up from germline, CDR1 is DFQATT and CDR2 is SNEGSKA (reference sequence). V dropped 7 bases and J dropped 0 bases, with 11 bases sitting between them. CDR3 loop: CSDRKASTDTQYF. The CDR3 nucleotides are TGCAGTGACAGAAAAGCTAGCACAGATACGCAGTATTTT.

The genes are TRBV28 and TRBJ2-3, with D tentatively TRBD1 (8 bases). V was cut by 6 bases and J by 4 bases, with 17 bases left in between. Looked up from germline, CDR1 is MDHEN and CDR2 is SYDVKM. CDR3 length: 15 residues. The CDR3 DNA is TGTGCCAGCAGGCAAACAGGGGGGAGGGCAGATACGCAGTATTTT. It specifies CASRQTGGRADTQYF.

As regards this clonotype: This is likely a read error, given that the CDR3 carries no conserved phenylalanine or tryptophan at its end. This chain uses TRBV5-5 with TRBJ2-1; 12 bases align to TRBD2. The germline V gene encodes CDR1 SGHKS and CDR2 YYEKEE (reference sequence). The CDR3 has 18 residues. In DNA, the CDR3 is TGTGCTAGCAGCTTGGACCTAGCGGGGGGGCCGGTGATGAATGAGCAGTTCTAC. Its protein product is CASSLDLAGGPVMNEQFY.

The chain uses TRBV5-1 and TRBJ1-4; no clear D. The ends were cut back, 0 bases at V and 5 bases at J, with 11 bases in the middle. The CDR3 is made up of 15 amino acids. Germline-derived CDR1 and CDR2 are SGHRS and YFSETQ. The CDR3 DNA reads TGCGCCAGCAGCTTGGAGGCGGCGAGGAATGAAAAACTGTTTTTT. As protein: CASSLEAARNEKLFF.

This clonotype was counted between two and nine times. This chain connects TRBV5-1 to TRBJ1-1; TRBD1 matches at 7 bases. The germline gives CDR1 SGHRS, CDR2 YFSETQ. V gave up 3 bases and J gave up 6 bases; unmatched junction bases: 14. The CDR3 spans 16 residues. This chain's CDR3 is CASSSKRQGGSPEAFF. The CDR3 nucleotides are TGCGCCAGCAGCTCTAAACGACAGGGTGGCAGTCCTGAAGCTTTCTTT.

This clonotype was detected a few times. The rearrangement joins TRBV6-1 to TRBJ2-1; D possibly corresponds to TRBD2 (5 bases). V shed 9 bases and J shed 0 bases, with 18 bases lying between them. Germline values: CDR1 MNHNS, CDR2 SASEGT. The CDR3 extends over 16 amino acids. The CDR3 sequence is CASAERGMSSYNEQFF. CDR3 coding DNA: TGTGCCAGTGCGGAACGGGGAATGAGCTCCTACAATGAGCAGTTCTTC.

The chain is built from TRBV6-1 and TRBJ2-7; tentative D call: TRBD1 (6 bases). The CDR3 is 14 residues long. V was clipped by 2 bases and J by 2 bases, with 10 bases between them. The germline V gene has CDR1 MNHNS and CDR2 SASEGT. In DNA form, the CDR3 reads TGTGCCAGCAGTGAACTTACAGGGCCCTACGAGCAGTACTTC. Protein product: CASSELTGPYEQYF.

The chain has TRBV29-1 and TRBJ2-5, with 7 bases lining up with TRBD2. Trimming cost V 4 bases and J 5 bases; bases outside gene matches: 4. Germline loops: CDR1 SQVTM, CDR2 ANQGSEA. There are 12 residues in the CDR3. As DNA, the CDR3 is TGCAGCGTTGTGCGGGAGATGGAGACCCAGTACTTC. Translating gives CSVVREMETQYF.

This clonotype has more than one count but fewer than ten. This chain uses TRBV11-2 with TRBJ1-2; D gene unclear. This CDR3 region has 14 residues. The V gene lost 2 bases and the J gene lost 7 bases, with 14 bases spanning the gap. The V gene's germline CDR1 is SGHAT and CDR2 FQNNGV. CDR3 nucleotides: TGTGCCAGCAGCTTACTAGTCGGCGTCCGTGGCTACACCTTC. As protein: CASSLLVGVRGYTF.

This rearrangement joins TRBV14 to TRBJ1-2; 12 nucleotides agree with TRBD1. Germline values: CDR1 SGHDN, CDR2 FVKESK. The CDR3 consists of 19 residues. Unmatched junction bases numbered 11, after V lost 2 bases and J lost 1 base. CDR3 sequence reads: CASSQLGQGAKPINYGYTF. The DNA of the CDR3 is TGTGCCAGCAGCCAATTGGGACAGGGGGCGAAGCCGATTAACTATGGCTACACCTTC.

The table lists this clonotype with a few counts. This chain links TRBV18 with TRBJ2-1; D unresolved. CDR1 is KGHSH and CDR2 is LQKENI in the germline V gene. V gave up 3 bases and J gave up 0 bases, with 12 bases separating them. The CDR3 runs to 16 residues. Here the CDR3 DNA reads TGTGCCAGCTCACCCGGTCCTGGCCTCTCCTACAATGAGCAGTTCTTC. Translation gives CASSPGPGLSYNEQFF.

This clonotype was seen ten or more times. The CDR3 loop is CSARRTSGSRYTQYF. CDR3 DNA: TGCAGTGCTAGGAGGACTAGCGGGAGTAGATATACGCAGTATTTT. This sequence joins TRBV20-1 and TRBJ2-3; 13 nucleotides line up with TRBD2. The CDR3 is 15 residues long. Trimming cost V 3 bases and J 7 bases; bases outside gene matches: 7. Germline V gene lookup returns CDR1 DFQATT and CDR2 SNEGSKA (reference sequence).

This clonotype was recorded many times. V usage is TRBV19 and J usage is TRBJ2-6; a possible D gene is TRBD1 (6 bases). V shed 3 bases and J shed 0 bases, with 12 bases lying between them. CDR3 length equals 17 residues. The germline gives CDR1 LNHDA, CDR2 SQIVND (reference sequence). In DNA form, the CDR3 reads TGTGCCAGTAGTATGAAGCAGGGGCACTCTGGGGCCAACGTCCTGACTTTC. Translated, it gives CASSMKQGHSGANVLTF.

This clonotype was found a few times. The chain recombines TRBV7-2 with TRBJ1-3; possibly TRBD1 for D (5 bases). Germline-derived CDR1 and CDR2 are SGHTA and FQGNSA. The CDR3 length is 15 residues. The V end was cut by 7 bases, the J end by 0 bases, with 13 bases between. CDR3 in amino acids: CASTFGAFSGNTIYF. The CDR3 DNA sequence: TGTGCCAGCACCTTTGGGGCCTTCTCTGGAAACACCATATATTTT. Filled out from reference TRBV7-2 and TRBJ1-3, the complete variable domain reads GAGVSQSPSNKVTEKGKDVELRCDPISGHTALYWYRQSLGQGLEFLIYFQGNSAPDKSGLPSDRFSAERTGGSVSTLTIQRTQQEDSAVYLCASTFGAFSGNTIYFGEGSWLTVV.

This clonotype was recorded a few times. This rearrangement joins TRBV12-3 or TRBV12-4 to TRBJ1-5; the D is unclear. CDR3 length: 13 amino acids. V gave up 7 bases and J gave up 6 bases, with 13 bases separating them. CDR3 in amino acids: CASTSGGPQPQHF. The CDR3 DNA reads TGTGCCAGCACCTCGGGAGGGCCTCAGCCCCAGCATTTT.

This chain links TRBV3-1 with TRBJ2-7; no reliable D call. CDR1 and CDR2 from the germline V gene are LGHDT and YNNKEL (reference sequence). There are 14 residues in the CDR3. The V end was cut by 4 bases, the J end by 2 bases, with 12 bases between. CDR3 residues: CASSLGFPTYEQYF. The CDR3 DNA sequence: TGTGCCAGCAGCCTAGGGTTCCCTACCTACGAGCAGTACTTC.

V and J are TRBV27 and TRBJ2-3; 10 positions agree with TRBD1. The germline V gene encodes CDR1 MNHEY and CDR2 SMNVEV (reference sequence). The CDR3 is made up of 17 amino acids. J gave up 2 bases and V 2 bases, and 7 bases lay outside the gene matches. CDR3 sequence (DNA): TGTGCCAGCAGTTTACTCGGGACAGGGGCCCTCACAGATACGCAGTATTTT. Translated: CASSLLGTGALTDTQYF.

The genes are TRBV11-2 and TRBJ2-3, with D maybe TRBD1 (6 bases). This CDR3 region has 18 residues. V dropped 2 bases and J dropped 0 bases, with 18 bases sitting between them. CDR1 is SGHAT and CDR2 is FQNNGV in the germline V gene. CDR3 amino acids: CASSLRAGTYLSTDTQYF. The DNA for the CDR3 is TGTGCCAGCAGCTTACGGGCTGGGACATACCTAAGCACAGATACGCAGTATTTT.

V gene TRBV7-9 combines with J gene TRBJ1-2, with no clear D. This CDR3 has 12 amino acids. The ends were cut back, 1 base at V and 7 bases at J, with 7 bases in the middle. CDR1 and CDR2 from the germline V gene are SEHNR and FQNEAQ (reference sequence). The chain's CDR3 is CASSLETFGYTF. CDR3 nucleotides: TGTGCCAGCAGCTTAGAAACATTTGGCTACACCTTC.